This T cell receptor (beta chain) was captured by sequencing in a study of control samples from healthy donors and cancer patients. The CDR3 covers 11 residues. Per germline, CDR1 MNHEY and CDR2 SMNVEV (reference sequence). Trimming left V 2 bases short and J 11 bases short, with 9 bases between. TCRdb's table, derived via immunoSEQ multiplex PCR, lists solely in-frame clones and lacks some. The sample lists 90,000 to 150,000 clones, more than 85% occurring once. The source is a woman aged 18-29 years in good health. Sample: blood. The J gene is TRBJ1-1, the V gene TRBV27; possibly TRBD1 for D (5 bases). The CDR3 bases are TGTGCCAGCAGTTTAGAGACAGACGCTTTCTTT. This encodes CASSLETDAFF.